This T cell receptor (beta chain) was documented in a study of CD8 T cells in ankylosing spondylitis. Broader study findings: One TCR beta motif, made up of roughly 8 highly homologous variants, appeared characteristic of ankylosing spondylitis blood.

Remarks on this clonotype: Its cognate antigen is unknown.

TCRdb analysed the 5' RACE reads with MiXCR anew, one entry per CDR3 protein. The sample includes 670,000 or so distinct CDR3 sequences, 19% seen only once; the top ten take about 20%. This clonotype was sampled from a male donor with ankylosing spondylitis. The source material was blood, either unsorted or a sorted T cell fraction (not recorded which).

The CDR3 DNA reads as TGCGCCAGCAGAGTTTCGGAGCTAGCCAAAAACATTCAGTACTTC. It specifies CASRVSELAKNIQYF. The rearrangement links TRBV5-1 to TRBJ2-4; D call uncertain. V was trimmed by 5 bases and J by 0 bases, leaving 12 bases between them. The CDR3 has 15 amino acids. Germline lookup yields CDR1 SGHRS and CDR2 YFSETQ.